The rows below give T cell receptor beta chains drawn from one sample of a study of cytotoxic CD8 clonotypes in ibrutinib-treated CLL. The assay was immunoSEQ multiplex PCR, and TCRdb's table has in-frame clones only and misses some. In the table there are a few hundred thousand clones, roughly 79% of which are singletons. The sequencing used PBMCs, collected before ibrutinib treatment. The receptors come from a human donor with chronic lymphocytic leukemia. CDR3s include the opening cysteine and the closing phenylalanine or tryptophan. The order of the fields is D gene, V gene, clone size, J gene, CDR3 DNA, CDR3 protein. A D gene is named only where the DNA matches it firmly. Only part of the rows carry a size: once, few, many, or a class if the clone is expanded.

D gene: .
V gene: TRBV18
clone size: .
J gene: TRBJ2-5
CDR3 DNA: TGTGCCAGCTCATCCCTGGGGCAAGAGACCCAGTACTTC
CDR3 protein: CASSSLGQETQYF

D gene: TRBD2
V gene: TRBV5-6
clone size: few
J gene: TRBJ2-7
CDR3 DNA: TGTGCCAGCAGCCTAGGACTAGCGGGACCCTACGAGCAGTACTTC
CDR3 protein: CASSLGLAGPYEQYF

D gene: .
V gene: TRBV7-3
clone size: once
J gene: TRBJ1-1
CDR3 DNA: TGTGCCAGCAGCCAGATCCGTGGCACTGAAGCTTTCTTT
CDR3 protein: CASSQIRGTEAFF

D gene: .
V gene: TRBV6-6
clone size: .
J gene: TRBJ1-2
CDR3 DNA: TGTGCCAGCAGTTACCTGCAGGGTATGTTGATCACCTTC
CDR3 protein: CASSYLQGMLITF

D gene: TRBD1
V gene: TRBV27
clone size: few
J gene: TRBJ2-6
CDR3 DNA: TGTGCCAGCAGGGACAGGGGAAACCCTGGGGCCAACGTCCTGACTTTC
CDR3 protein: CASRDRGNPGANVLTF

D gene: .
V gene: TRBV10-3
clone size: .
J gene: TRBJ1-2
CDR3 DNA: TGTGCCATCAGTGAGTCGGGCAGGGCGCTCTATGGCTACACCTTC
CDR3 protein: CAISESGRALYGYTF

D gene: TRBD1
V gene: TRBV25-1
clone size: few
J gene: TRBJ2-7
CDR3 DNA: TGTGCCAGCAGTGGGACAGGGTCAGGGGAGCAGTACTTC
CDR3 protein: CASSGTGSGEQYF

D gene: .
V gene: TRBV5-1
clone size: .
J gene: TRBJ2-2
CDR3 DNA: TGCGCCAGCAGCTTGGCCACGGGGTACACCGGGGAGCTGTTTTTT
CDR3 protein: CASSLATGYTGELFF

D gene: .
V gene: TRBV18
clone size: .
J gene: TRBJ1-1
CDR3 DNA: TGTGCCAGCTCAGCGCAAAATTTGGGATCTGAAGCTTTCTTT
CDR3 protein: CASSAQNLGSEAFF

D gene: TRBD2
V gene: TRBV15
clone size: .
J gene: TRBJ2-3
CDR3 DNA: TGTGCCACCAGCAGGGGACTAGCGGGAGATACAGATACGCAGTATTTT
CDR3 protein: CATSRGLAGDTDTQYF

D gene: .
V gene: TRBV29-1
clone size: few
J gene: TRBJ2-1
CDR3 DNA: TGCAGCGTCCAGGGACTCTCGGGACCTTACTATGAGCAGTTCTTC
CDR3 protein: CSVQGLSGPYYEQFF

D gene: TRBD1
V gene: TRBV28
clone size: .
J gene: TRBJ2-7
CDR3 DNA: TGTGCCAGCACTAAGACAGGGCGAGGATACGAGCAGTACTTC
CDR3 protein: CASTKTGRGYEQYF

D gene: .
V gene: TRBV28
clone size: .
J gene: TRBJ1-5
CDR3 DNA: TGTGCCAGCAGTTTCTCGGGGGCTGGCAATCAGCCCCAGCATTTT
CDR3 protein: CASSFSGAGNQPQHF

D gene: .
V gene: TRBV10-3
clone size: few
J gene: TRBJ2-7
CDR3 DNA: TGTGCCATCAGTGGGAATTACGAGCAGTACTTC
CDR3 protein: CAISGNYEQYF

D gene: .
V gene: TRBV15
clone size: .
J gene: TRBJ2-1
CDR3 DNA: TGTGCCACCAGCAGAGGCAGGACTGGCTACAATGAGCAGTTCTTC
CDR3 protein: CATSRGRTGYNEQFF

D gene: .
V gene: TRBV5-1
clone size: once
J gene: TRBJ1-1
CDR3 DNA: TGCGCCAGCAGCTTGGAAGGGGTGAACACTGAAGCTTTCTTT
CDR3 protein: CASSLEGVNTEAFF

D gene: .
V gene: TRBV19
clone size: .
J gene: TRBJ1-1
CDR3 DNA: TGTGCCAGTAGCGATACAAGGGACACTGAAGCTTTCTTT
CDR3 protein: CASSDTRDTEAFF

D gene: .
V gene: TRBV7-9
clone size: .
J gene: TRBJ1-1
CDR3 DNA: TGTGCCAGCAGCTACTTGTTCACTGAAGCTTTCTTT
CDR3 protein: CASSYLFTEAFF

D gene: TRBD2
V gene: TRBV18
clone size: .
J gene: TRBJ2-7
CDR3 DNA: TGTGCCAGCTCCCCTATAAGCGGGAGGGCCGACTACGAGCAGTACTTC
CDR3 protein: CASSPISGRADYEQYF

D gene: .
V gene: TRBV7-9
clone size: few
J gene: TRBJ1-2
CDR3 DNA: TGTGCCAGCAGTTTAGCCACGGCTGAAGGCTACACCTTC
CDR3 protein: CASSLATAEGYTF

D gene: .
V gene: TRBV10-3
clone size: .
J gene: TRBJ1-5
CDR3 DNA: TGTGCCATCAGCGTGACAGAGAATCAGCCCCAGCATTTT
CDR3 protein: CAISVTENQPQHF

D gene: TRBD1
V gene: TRBV5-1
clone size: .
J gene: TRBJ1-5
CDR3 DNA: TGCGCCAGCAGCTTGGGGACAGGGGCTCAGCCCCAGCATTTT
CDR3 protein: CASSLGTGAQPQHF

D gene: .
V gene: TRBV10-3
clone size: .
J gene: TRBJ2-6
CDR3 DNA: TGTGCCATCTATGCTGGGGCCAACGTCCTGACTTTC
CDR3 protein: CAIYAGANVLTF

D gene: TRBD2
V gene: TRBV6-5
clone size: .
J gene: TRBJ2-1
CDR3 DNA: TGTGCCAGCAGTGCACTAGCGGGAGTCTCCGATGAGCAGTTCTTC
CDR3 protein: CASSALAGVSDEQFF

D gene: TRBD2
V gene: TRBV10-3
clone size: .
J gene: TRBJ2-7
CDR3 DNA: TGTGCCATCAGTTCGGGACTAGCGGGAGGTGGCGAGCAGTACTTC
CDR3 protein: CAISSGLAGGGEQYF

D gene: .
V gene: TRBV5-4
clone size: .
J gene: TRBJ2-2
CDR3 DNA: TGTGCCAGCAGCTCGGGGAGAATCGGCACCGGGGAGCTGTTTTTT
CDR3 protein: CASSSGRIGTGELFF

D gene: TRBD1
V gene: TRBV9
clone size: .
J gene: TRBJ2-3
CDR3 DNA: TGTGCCAGCAGCGCAAGGGACAGTTCCCCAGATACGCAGTATTTT
CDR3 protein: CASSARDSSPDTQYF

D gene: TRBD1
V gene: TRBV25-1
clone size: .
J gene: TRBJ2-7
CDR3 DNA: TGTGCCAGCAGTGTCTCCGGGACAGGGTTTTTGGAGCAGTACTTC
CDR3 protein: CASSVSGTGFLEQYF

D gene: .
V gene: TRBV7-2
clone size: .
J gene: TRBJ2-7
CDR3 DNA: TGTGCCAGCAGCTTCGGGGCCCCCTACGAGCAGTACTTC
CDR3 protein: CASSFGAPYEQYF

D gene: TRBD2
V gene: TRBV10-1
clone size: .
J gene: TRBJ2-5
CDR3 DNA: TGCGCCAGCAGTCCGGGACTAGCGGCCCAAGAGACCCAGTACTTC
CDR3 protein: CASSPGLAAQETQYF

D gene: TRBD2
V gene: TRBV11-2
clone size: .
J gene: TRBJ2-5
CDR3 DNA: TGTGCCAGCCCCCGGACTAGGAGAGGTTTCGGGCAAGAGACCCAGTACTTC
CDR3 protein: CASPRTRRGFGQETQYF

D gene: .
V gene: TRBV4-3
clone size: .
J gene: TRBJ2-7
CDR3 DNA: TGCGCCAGCAGCCAAGATTGGTCAGGGGCCTACGAGCAGTACTTC
CDR3 protein: CASSQDWSGAYEQYF

D gene: TRBD2
V gene: TRBV27
clone size: once
J gene: TRBJ2-1
CDR3 DNA: TGTGCCAGCAGTAGCGGCCTAGCGGGGCTGGACAATGAGCAGTTCTTC
CDR3 protein: CASSSGLAGLDNEQFF

D gene: .
V gene: TRBV29-1
clone size: .
J gene: TRBJ2-1
CDR3 DNA: TGCAGCGTTGAAGGGGCACGTTACAATGAGCAGTTCTTC
CDR3 protein: CSVEGARYNEQFF

D gene: .
V gene: TRBV21-1
clone size: few
J gene: TRBJ1-5
CDR3 DNA: TGTGCCAGCAGCAAGTCTGATAAGGGGTATAGCAATCAGCCCCAGCATTTT
CDR3 protein: CASSKSDKGYSNQPQHF

D gene: .
V gene: TRBV18
clone size: .
J gene: TRBJ2-5
CDR3 DNA: TGTGCCAGCTCACCATCAAGCAAGCAAGAGACCCAGTACTTC
CDR3 protein: CASSPSSKQETQYF

D gene: TRBD1
V gene: TRBV27
clone size: .
J gene: TRBJ2-5
CDR3 DNA: TGTGCCAGCAGTCCGACGACAGGGACCCAAGAGACCCAGTACTTC
CDR3 protein: CASSPTTGTQETQYF

D gene: TRBD2
V gene: TRBV5-4
clone size: .
J gene: TRBJ2-7
CDR3 DNA: TGTGCCAGCAGCAAGCTAGCGGGAGTCGTCGAGCAGTACTTC
CDR3 protein: CASSKLAGVVEQYF

D gene: .
V gene: TRBV9
clone size: .
J gene: TRBJ1-2
CDR3 DNA: TGTGCCAGCAGCCTGACCGGGGCCAACGTCTATGGCTACACCTTC
CDR3 protein: CASSLTGANVYGYTF

D gene: TRBD1
V gene: TRBV30
clone size: few
J gene: TRBJ1-5
CDR3 DNA: TGTGCCTGGAGTGGGACAGGGGGCTCTCAGCCCCAGCATTTT
CDR3 protein: CAWSGTGGSQPQHF

D gene: .
V gene: TRBV28
clone size: .
J gene: TRBJ1-1
CDR3 DNA: TGTGCCAGCAGTCCTGACTGGTGGGACACTGAAGCTTTCTTT
CDR3 protein: CASSPDWWDTEAFF

D gene: TRBD1
V gene: TRBV29-1
clone size: .
J gene: TRBJ2-7
CDR3 DNA: TGCAGCGTTGGAGAGACAACAGGGGAGCCCTACGAGCAGTACTTC
CDR3 protein: CSVGETTGEPYEQYF

D gene: .
V gene: TRBV28
clone size: .
J gene: TRBJ2-5
CDR3 DNA: TGTGCCAGCAGTTTAGTGGGTTTACAAGAGACCCAGTACTTC
CDR3 protein: CASSLVGLQETQYF

D gene: TRBD1
V gene: TRBV5-1
clone size: .
J gene: TRBJ2-7
CDR3 DNA: TGCGCCAGCAGCGCACGAGACAGGGGCTACGAGCAGTACTTC
CDR3 protein: CASSARDRGYEQYF

D gene: .
V gene: TRBV7-9
clone size: .
J gene: TRBJ2-3
CDR3 DNA: TGTGCCAGCAACCGGGACATAACAGATACGCAGTATTTT
CDR3 protein: CASNRDITDTQYF

D gene: TRBD1
V gene: TRBV4-3
clone size: .
J gene: TRBJ2-2
CDR3 DNA: TGCGCCAGCAGCCAAGATAGAGCAGTGACAGGGCCCACCGGGGAGCTGTTTTTT
CDR3 protein: CASSQDRAVTGPTGELFF

D gene: .
V gene: TRBV15
clone size: once
J gene: TRBJ1-1
CDR3 DNA: TGTGCCACCAGCACCGGAGGGATCTCTGAAGCTTTCTTT
CDR3 protein: CATSTGGISEAFF

D gene: TRBD1
V gene: TRBV5-4
clone size: .
J gene: TRBJ1-4
CDR3 DNA: TGTGCCAGCAGCGCAAAACAGGGGCGTTTAGAAAAACTGTTTTTT
CDR3 protein: CASSAKQGRLEKLFF

D gene: TRBD1
V gene: TRBV27
clone size: .
J gene: TRBJ2-5
CDR3 DNA: TGTGCCAGCAGGCTTACCAGGGGGCGGGAGACCCAGTACTTC
CDR3 protein: CASRLTRGRETQYF

D gene: TRBD2
V gene: TRBV28
clone size: .
J gene: TRBJ2-1
CDR3 DNA: TGTGCCAGCGCAGTAAGGGAGGGCCCGTCCTACAATGAGCAGTTCTTC
CDR3 protein: CASAVREGPSYNEQFF